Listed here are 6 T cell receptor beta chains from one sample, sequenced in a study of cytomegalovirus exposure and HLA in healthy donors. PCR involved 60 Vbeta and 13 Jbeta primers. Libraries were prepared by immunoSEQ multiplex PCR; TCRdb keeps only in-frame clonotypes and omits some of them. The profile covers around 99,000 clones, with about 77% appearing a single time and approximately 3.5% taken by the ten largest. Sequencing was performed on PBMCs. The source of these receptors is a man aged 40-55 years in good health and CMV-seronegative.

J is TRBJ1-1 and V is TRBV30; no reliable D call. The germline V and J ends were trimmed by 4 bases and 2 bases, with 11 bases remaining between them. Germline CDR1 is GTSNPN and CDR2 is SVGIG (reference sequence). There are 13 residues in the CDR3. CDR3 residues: CAWIIQLNTEAFF. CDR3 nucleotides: TGTGCCTGGATCATACAGCTAAACACTGAAGCTTTCTTT.

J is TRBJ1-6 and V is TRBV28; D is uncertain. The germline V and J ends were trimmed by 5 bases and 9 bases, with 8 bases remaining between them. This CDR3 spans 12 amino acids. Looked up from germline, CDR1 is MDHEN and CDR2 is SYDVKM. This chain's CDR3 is CASSPQPSPLHF. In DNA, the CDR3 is TGTGCCAGCAGTCCACAACCTTCACCCCTCCACTTT.

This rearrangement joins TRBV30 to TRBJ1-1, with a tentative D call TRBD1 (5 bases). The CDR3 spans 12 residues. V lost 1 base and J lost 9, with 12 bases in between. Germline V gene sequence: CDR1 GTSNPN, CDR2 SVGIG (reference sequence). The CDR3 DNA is TGTGCCTGGAGTGATGGAGGGGAGAAAGCTTTCTTT. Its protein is CAWSDGGEKAFF. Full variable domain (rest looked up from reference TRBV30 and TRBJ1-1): SQTIHQWPATLVQPVGSPLSLECTVEGTSNPNLYWYRQAAGRGLQLLFYSVGIGQISSEVPQNLSASRPQDRQFILSSKKLLLSDSGFYLCAWSDGGEKAFFGQGTRLTVV.

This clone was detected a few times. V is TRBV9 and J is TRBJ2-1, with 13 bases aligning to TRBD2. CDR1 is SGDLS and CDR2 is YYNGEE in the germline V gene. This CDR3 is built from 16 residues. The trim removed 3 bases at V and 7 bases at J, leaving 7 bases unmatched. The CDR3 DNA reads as TGTGCCAGCAGCGCCCAACTAGCGGGGGGGCCAAATGAGCAGTTCTTC. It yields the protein CASSAQLAGGPNEQFF.

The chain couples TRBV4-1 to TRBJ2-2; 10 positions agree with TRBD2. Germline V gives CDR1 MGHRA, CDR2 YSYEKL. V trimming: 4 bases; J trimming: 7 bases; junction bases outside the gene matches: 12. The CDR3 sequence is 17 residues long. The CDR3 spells CASSPLGAGGLSGELFF. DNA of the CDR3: TGCGCCAGCAGCCCGCTAGGAGCGGGAGGGCTCAGCGGGGAGCTGTTTTTT.

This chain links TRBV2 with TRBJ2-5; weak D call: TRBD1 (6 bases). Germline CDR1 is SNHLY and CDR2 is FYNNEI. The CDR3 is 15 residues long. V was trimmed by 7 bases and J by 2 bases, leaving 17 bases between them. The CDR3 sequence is CASKHESGTQETQYF. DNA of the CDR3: TGTGCCAGCAAGCACGAATCCGGGACACAAGAGACCCAGTACTTC.